This T cell receptor beta chain was sequenced for a study of blood T cells in healthy people across ages. Study context: About one barcoded beta molecule per two T cells was captured by template switching. Points from the study as a whole: The recorded TCR beta diversity per million T cells decreased in a roughly linear manner with age. Lack of knowledge of donor CMV status possibly confounded expanded clonotype changes.

CDR1 and CDR2 from the germline V gene are LGHDT and YNNKEL (reference sequence). V trimming: 0 bases; J trimming: 7 bases; junction bases outside the gene matches: 17. The length of the CDR3 is 19 residues. There are a few counts of this clonotype. Its antigen remains unidentified. A second PCR of roughly 6 to 12 cycles used a sample-barcoded 5' primer and a J-beta primer mix. TCRdb redid the calling of the 5' RACE reads with MiXCR, one entry per CDR3 protein. The repertoire consists of around 970,000 distinct CDR3 sequences, with 45% to 60% occurring once and the leading ten covering over 20%. PBMCs were isolated at a quantity of at least 6 million per sample.

Sequencing was done on a sample of blood. J is TRBJ2-7 and V is TRBV3-1, with 11 bases that match TRBD2. The origin of this receptor is a woman aged 55-70 years in good health. CDR3 nucleotides: TGTGCCAGCAGCCAAGAAACTCTACTAGCGGGAGAAGGTTACAATGAGCAGTACTTC. It codes for CASSQETLLAGEGYNEQYF.